This paragraph reports one TCR beta chain. Its antigen specificity is not known. It has no much larger one-base neighbor in the sample; base qualities were not kept. This sample was taken from a study of cytomegalovirus exposure and HLA in healthy donors (dated by TCRdb to the late 2010s). In terms of the full investigation: According to an earlier analysis of 587 of the donors, about 179 million T cells yielded some 110 million unique TCR beta sequences and around 300 Gb of sequence data. Roughly 300 gigabases of sequencing data and 78 million or so unique TCR sequences were included in an early release covering about 700 HLA-typed donors. The genetic ancestry cluster associated with self-reported Caucasian donors included 70% to 85% of the approximately 410 genotyped donors. The study was designed to test whether signatures of past pathogen exposure could be identified by cataloging public T cell receptors. The T cell repertoires of several hundred subjects were profiled by immunosequencing and related to cytomegalovirus serostatus. A separate validation cohort of 100 to 150 different subjects was used in addition to the roughly 670-subject first cohort. High-throughput TCR immunosequencing, statistical association of individual TCRs with disease status, and machine learning were combined to predict cytomegalovirus infection status. In a later analysis, previously published TCR beta repertoires from some 640 donors were re-analyzed and high-resolution HLA genotyping was added so that TCR occurrence patterns could be studied. Rather than drawing on any new phenotypic data, the later analysis identified candidate immune exposures from TCR beta sequences and the way those sequences occurred across donors. An earlier analysis of several hundred of the donors used high-throughput TCR beta sequencing to judge whether each TCR beta V gene segment behaved as functional or pseudogenic. Donor age, sex, ethnicity and CMV serostatus were compiled alongside the repertoire data. In a later genetic analysis, genome-wide SNP genotypes for about 65% of the 666 donors were used, and that subset was treated as a discovery cohort. Every repertoire in the discovery cohort had been generated on one and the same sequencing platform. Both class I and class II loci were covered by HLA typing, at four-digit resolution. The number of donors typed differed by locus, with roughly 629-640 for A, B, C, DRB1 and DQB1, around 500 for DQA1, about 610 for DPA1, and 472 for DPB1. Several DR-DQ haplotypes were handled as single units for association and clustering because linkage in the cohort was strong. On average, roughly 250,000 unique TCR beta nucleotide sequences were sequenced per donor among several hundred genotyped donors of the cohort, with 15% to 20% of those sequences being non-productive.

Overall results and qualifications from the work: According to a later genetic analysis, donors in an Asian-associated ancestry cluster had fewer N-insertions in productive TCRs than the roughly 660-donor mean. Because HLA typing was missing for some donors at each locus, association tests included only the typed subset. In both the original and validation cohorts, the classifier was reported to diagnose cytomegalovirus status with high specificity and sensitivity. When HLA alleles, especially DR and DQ, strongly co-occurred, TCR associations were difficult to assign to individual alleles. Sequencing depth was assumed to be roughly uniform across donors in the presence/absence analyses, though that assumption may not hold. In an earlier analysis of about 600 of the donors, most TCR beta V segments appeared in productive rearrangements about 90% or about 30% of the time, broadly matching IMGT annotations. The only immune exposure information available for the cohort was CMV serostatus. Specific HLA alleles were associated with 16,951 TCR beta sequences at a false discovery rate of 0.05 in a later analysis. In a later analysis, several top co-occurrence clusters were reported to appear linked to parvovirus B19, influenza, CMV and Epstein-Barr virus. While some public TCRs were present in many individuals, most TCR sequences turned up only very rarely across donors. In vitro tests confirmed that a few of the cytomegalovirus-associated TCR beta chains recognize cytomegalovirus antigens. The cohort was sequenced for TCR beta chains only, and without alpha or paired-chain data the features that could be detected were limited. Correlated functional status among segregating V segments might reflect linkage disequilibrium, but an unknown experimental factor could not be ruled out. Some 15 rarely observed V segments, including chromosome 9 orphons, were excluded from the earlier analysis of about 500 of the donors because counts were too low. Some IMGT-functional V segments, including TRBV6-2 and TRBV6-3, could not be distinguished by the 87-base-pair reads and were therefore excluded. A further reported finding was that TCR beta sequences accurately predicted the HLA-A and HLA-B alleles for most subjects in the first cohort. A later analysis found that HLA-associated TCR beta chains were more clonally expanded and had lower generation probabilities than equally common non-associated chains. A later genetic analysis associated a missense DCLRE1C variant with V-gene and J-gene trimming of TCR beta chains, and an independent cohort replicated the association. A later analysis found that most CMV-associated TCR beta chains appeared HLA-restricted, with HLA associations seemingly driven largely by CMV exposure. A later analysis found that TCR association rates varied across HLA loci, with DRB1 alleles showing the most associated TCRs and HLA-C alleles the fewest. A cluster of highly shared sequence variants was judged likely to represent a technical artifact of the sequencing pipeline. The study listed approximately 160 TCR beta chains as associated with cytomegalovirus. It was suggested by the authors that the approach could potentially be generalized to other disease states and immunological phenotypes.

There are 14 amino acids in the CDR3, from cysteine to phenylalanine inclusive. Only the CDR3 region is kept as DNA, spanning 42 bases read in frame from base 1. Germline trimming amounts to 3 bases on V and 1 base on J, with 0 as the count of junction bases outside the gene matches. In the germline V gene, CDR1 corresponds to SGHDT and CDR2 to YYEEEE. The cohort was made up of around 720 healthy bone marrow donors. At the time of sampling, all cohort members were nominally healthy, though unrecorded immune exposures were likely present. The donor tested CMV seropositive, placing the donor among the 289 seropositive members of the cohort. A peripheral blood sample was collected from each donor, and TCR beta sequencing was performed on peripheral blood mononuclear cells. The Qiagen DNeasy Blood Extraction Kit was used to extract genomic DNA from the blood cell samples. Library prep was done by the immunoSEQ multiplex PCR assay. A mixture of 60 forward primers for TCR Vbeta segments and 13 reverse primers for TCR Jbeta segments was used in the multiplex PCR. The CDR3 region of rearranged TCR beta genes was amplified from genomic DNA by a multiplex PCR assay. The Illumina HiSeq System was used to sequence the amplified TCR beta libraries as 87-base-pair reads. Per the authors' processing: Across the roughly 700 repertoires, a later analysis counted about 81 million unique TCR beta chains, roughly 11 million of which were shared by at least two donors. A nearest-neighbor algorithm error-corrected the raw reads and collapsed the reads into unique sequences, merging closely related sequences to remove PCR and sequencing errors. Alignment of CDR3 sequences to IMGT reference sequences was used to assign V, D and J gene segments. For a sequence to be retained, a match of at least six nucleotides to both a V gene segment and a J gene segment was required. A rearrangement was called productive if the CDR3 had no stop codons and remained in frame with V and J, and every other rearrangement was called non-productive. Following IMGT convention, CDR3 was defined as the stretch from the second conserved V-encoded cysteine to the conserved J-encoded phenylalanine. In an earlier analysis of roughly 580 of the donors, sequences lacking an unambiguous match to a single V gene segment were excluded. An earlier analysis of 587 of the donors called V segments functional above 56.7% productive rearrangements and segregating when the between-donor standard deviation exceeded 5%. To diagnose cytomegalovirus status from the catalog of TCR beta chain sequences, a statistical classification framework was built. In a later analysis, TCR nucleotide sequences were compared against IMGT/GENE-DB human TR gene sequences so that V and J genes could be assigned. In a later analysis, CDR3 sequences and most-parsimonious VDJ recombination scenarios were assigned using the TCRdist pipeline. In a later analysis, each TCR beta chain was defined by its CDR3 amino acid sequence together with its V-gene family, and reads lacking a unique V-gene family were excluded. To address suspected cross-contamination and a sequencing artifact, a later analysis removed a few hundred highly shared, low-generation-probability nucleotide sequences. A later analysis calculated a clonal expansion index for each public chain from normalized within-repertoire ranks of inferred template counts. In a later analysis, generation probabilities were computed using a VDJ recombination model fitted to out-of-frame rearrangements, and the results were checked against IGoR. In a later analysis, TCR-TCR, TCR-HLA and TCR-CMV co-occurrence was scored with hypergeometric tests, and a repertoire-size bias correction was applied to TCR pairs. To estimate false discovery rates, a later analysis permuted the HLA or CMV assignments 20 times. In a later analysis, co-occurring TCRs were grouped using DBSCAN, with TCRdist sequence similarity added in when clustering inside HLA-allele-positive subsets. Repertoires with fewer than 30,000 or more than 120,000 public chains, plus five repertoires with anomalous nucleotide sharing, were excluded from co-occurrence clustering. As stored in TCRdb, this immuneACCESS dataset retains in-frame rearrangements with V and J assigned. A fraction of the clones does not appear; measured against another copy, unresolved V genes explain less than half of the discrepancy, and the remainder lacks a known reason. That table is the source of V, J and clone size, and D and trimming were worked out from the DNA. The sample data list about 160,000 clones, and approximately 80% of these were observed just once. The ten largest account for around 10% of the sample.

The rearranged segments are TRBV5-6 and TRBJ2-3; 9 middle bases align to TRBD2. The sequence came from a middle-aged man in good health and CMV-seropositive. Source material: PBMCs. The DNA is TGTGCCAGCAGCTGGACTAGCGGCACAGATACGCAGTATTTT. It encodes CASSWTSGTDTQYF.